The T cell receptor (beta chain) under discussion was sequenced for a study of OX40 agonist ivuxolimab in advanced cancers. Profiled with immunoSEQ multiplex PCR; TCRdb holds only in-frame clones, not every one. Here the sample spans tens of thousands of clones, 86% being singletons. Germline V CDR1 and CDR2: SGHNT, YENEEA. CDR3 length: 18 residues. The ends were cut back, 3 bases at V and 0 bases at J, with 18 bases in the middle. This TCR was sampled from an adult with an advanced solid tumor such as melanoma, head and neck, liver or kidney cancer. This specimen consisted of CD4+ or CD8+ T cells sorted from blood, obtained in a trial of the OX40 agonist ivuxolimab. The chain carries TRBV11-3 and TRBJ1-3; D unresolved. The CDR3: CASSFSPGFISSGNTIYF. The CDR3 DNA sequence: TGTGCCAGCAGCTTTTCACCAGGCTTCATCAGCTCTGGAAACACCATATATTTT.